Shown below are 15 T cell receptor beta chains from a single sample sequenced in a study of control samples from healthy donors and cancer patients. Assay used: immunoSEQ multiplex PCR; TCRdb lists only in-frame clones, some missing. In the table there are approximately 150,000 clones, roughly 90% of which are singletons. The sample taken for sequencing was blood. These TCRs come from a man aged 25-45 years in good health.

The V and J genes are TRBV29-1 and TRBJ2-7; maybe TRBD2 (6 bases). From germline, CDR1 is SQVTM and CDR2 ANQGSEA. The CDR3 runs 12 residues. Trimming removed 6 bases from V and 6 bases from J, with 15 bases in between. The CDR3 region is CSVTGTLREQYF. As DNA, the CDR3 is TGCAGCGTAACCGGGACTCTGCGCGAGCAGTACTTC.

This chain links TRBV4-1 with TRBJ2-5; possibly TRBD1 for D (6 bases). V was clipped by 4 bases and J by 4 bases, with 16 bases between them. Per germline, CDR1 MGHRA and CDR2 YSYEKL. The CDR3 is 15 amino acids. CDR3 bases: TGCGCCAGCAGCCCTGGCTCCTGGACAGCAGAGACCCAGTACTTC. Amino acid sequence: CASSPGSWTAETQYF.

The V gene is TRBV7-6, the J gene TRBJ2-3, with 13 bases lining up with TRBD2. The J segment lost 0 bases and the V segment lost 4 bases, leaving 1 base of the junction unmatched. The CDR3 extends over 16 amino acids. CDR1 and CDR2 (germline): SGHVS, FNYEAQ. This CDR3 is CASSSGLAGSTDTQYF. In nucleotides, the CDR3 is TGTGCCAGCAGCTCGGGACTAGCGGGGAGCACAGATACGCAGTATTTT. The variable domain in full, completed from reference TRBV7-6 and TRBJ2-3, reads GAGVSQSPRYKVTKRGQDVALRCDPISGHVSLYWYRQALGQGPEFLTYFNYEAQQDKSGLPNDRFSAERPEGSISTLTIQRTEQRDSAMYRCASSSGLAGSTDTQYFGPGTRLTVL.

Comment on this clone: Other DNA sequences in the sample encode the same CDR3. The chain is built from TRBV6-5 and TRBJ1-1; no clear D. Per the germline V gene, CDR1 is MNHEY and CDR2 is SVGAGI. The CDR3 has 12 residues. V lost 2 bases, J lost 1 base, and 2 bases lay in between. The CDR3 protein is CASSYRNTEAFF. The CDR3 DNA sequence: TGTGCCAGCAGTTACAGGAACACTGAAGCTTTCTTT.

The chain couples TRBV9 to TRBJ2-7, with D maybe TRBD2 (6 bases). CDR1 and CDR2 (germline): SGDLS, YYNGEE. This CDR3 spans 14 amino acids. V shed 4 bases and J shed 0 bases, with 11 bases lying between them. The CDR3 DNA is TGTGCCAGCAGCCCCGGCGGGGACTCCTACGAGCAGTACTTC. This encodes CASSPGGDSYEQYF.

The rearrangement uses TRBV3-1 (or the pseudogene TRBV3-2) and TRBJ2-7; TRBD1 matches 8 bases. Germline V CDR1 and CDR2: LGHDT, YNNKEL (reference sequence). V lost 4 bases to trimming and J lost 3 bases; unmatched junction nucleotides: 11. The CDR3 spans 16 residues. The CDR3 DNA sequence: TGTGCCAGCAGCCGACCCATCCAGACAGGGGTCTACGAGCAGTACTTC. Protein: CASSRPIQTGVYEQYF.

The chain employs TRBV19 and TRBJ1-1; D remains ambiguous. V gave up 6 bases and J gave up 5 bases, with 13 bases separating them. Germline CDR1 LNHDA, CDR2 SQIVND (reference sequence). The CDR3 sequence is 13 residues long. CDR3 bases: TGTGCCAGTAGCCTAGGTGCAAGAACTGAAGCTTTCTTT. Its translation is CASSLGARTEAFF.

Concerning this clone itself: Other DNA sequences in the sample encode the same CDR3. The chain has TRBV5-1 and TRBJ1-1, with 8 bases lining up with TRBD1. This CDR3 contains 14 residues. Germline values: CDR1 SGHRS, CDR2 YFSETQ. With 4 bases clipped from V and 5 bases from J, the junction kept 7 bases outside the gene matches. CDR3 bases: TGCGCCAGCAGCGTGGACAGGGTTGGGACTGAAGCTTTCTTT. It specifies CASSVDRVGTEAFF. The complete variable domain, with remaining parts taken from reference TRBV5-1 and TRBJ1-1, reads KAGVTQTPRYLIKTRGQQVTLSCSPISGHRSVSWYQQTPGQGLQFLFEYFSETQRNKGNFPGRFSGRQFSNSRSEMNVSTLELGDSALYLCASSVDRVGTEAFFGQGTRLTVV.

CDR3 sequence reads: CASRRDRNTGELFF. CDR3 in DNA: TGTGCCAGCAGGAGGGACAGGAACACCGGGGAGCTGTTTTTT. J is TRBJ2-2 and V is TRBV6-5; 7 nucleotides agree with TRBD1. V was pared by 6 bases and J by 1 base, with 2 bases of the junction left unmatched. CDR3 size: 14 residues. Germline CDR1 reads MNHEY; CDR2 reads SVGAGI.

Comments on this clone: The same CDR3 also results from other DNA sequences found in this sample. V gene TRBV9 combines with J gene TRBJ2-3; D is unresolved. V was shortened by 0 bases and J by 0 bases, with 5 bases between the two germline ends. Germline lookup yields CDR1 SGDLS and CDR2 YYNGEE. This CDR3 contains 14 residues. The CDR3 protein is CASSVAPSTDTQYF. The CDR3 nucleotides are TGTGCCAGCAGCGTAGCCCCGAGCACAGATACGCAGTATTTT.

The V gene is TRBV6-5, the J gene TRBJ1-5, with a weak D call TRBD1 (5 bases). CDR1 MNHEY and CDR2 SVGAGI come from the germline V gene. V gave up 6 bases and J gave up 2 bases, with 11 bases separating them. CDR3 length: 14 residues. Here the CDR3 reads CASRLLGGNQPQHF. CDR3 DNA: TGTGCCAGCAGATTGTTGGGGGGCAATCAGCCCCAGCATTTT.

The rearrangement joins TRBV11-3 to TRBJ2-7; 8 bases fit TRBD2. CDR1 and CDR2 (germline): SGHNT, YENEEA. V shed 5 bases, J shed 6 bases, and the junction held 3 bases outside the gene matches. The length of the CDR3 is 12 residues. This CDR3 is CASSTGGVEQYF. The CDR3 region has the DNA TGTGCCAGCAGCACCGGGGGGGTCGAGCAGTACTTC. The variable domain in full, completed from reference TRBV11-3 and TRBJ2-7, reads EAGVVQSPRYKIIEKKQPVAFWCNPISGHNTLYWYLQNLGQGPELLIRYENEEAVDDSQLPKDRFSAERLKGVDSTLKIQPAELGDSAVYLCASSTGGVEQYFGPGTRLTVT.

V is TRBV7-2 and J is TRBJ1-4; D is uncertain. The germline gives CDR1 SGHTA, CDR2 FQGNSA. Trimming shortened V by 2 bases and J by 10 bases, and 20 bases separated the two germline ends. CDR3 length equals 16 residues. The CDR3 region is CASSLRSSDPIVKLFF. CDR3 nucleotides: TGTGCCAGCAGCTTAAGATCGTCAGACCCGATTGTAAAACTGTTTTTT.

The gene calls are TRBV30 and TRBJ1-4; D unresolved. This CDR3 has 16 amino acids. Trimming took off 1 base at V and 0 bases at J, with 12 bases between the two ends. CDR1 and CDR2 from the germline V gene are GTSNPN and SVGIG (reference sequence). Here the CDR3 DNA reads TGTGCCTGGAGTGCGGCTTCGGCAGCAACTAATGAAAAACTGTTTTTT. It translates to CAWSAASAATNEKLFF.

V is TRBV6-2 or TRBV6-3 and J is TRBJ2-7; no firm D call. Germline V gives CDR1 MNHEY, CDR2 SVGEGT. The CDR3 is made up of 14 amino acids. V was pared by 0 bases and J by 2 bases, with 8 bases between. CDR3 residues: CASSYSGFPYEQYF. The CDR3 DNA follows: TGTGCCAGCAGTTACTCGGGATTTCCCTACGAGCAGTACTTC.